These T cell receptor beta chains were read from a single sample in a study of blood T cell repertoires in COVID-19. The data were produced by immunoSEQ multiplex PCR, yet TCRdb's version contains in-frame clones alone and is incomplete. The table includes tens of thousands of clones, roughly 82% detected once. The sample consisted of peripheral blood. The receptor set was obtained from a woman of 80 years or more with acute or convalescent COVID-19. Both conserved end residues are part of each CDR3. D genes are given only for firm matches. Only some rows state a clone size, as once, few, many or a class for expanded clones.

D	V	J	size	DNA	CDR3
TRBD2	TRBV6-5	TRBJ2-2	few	TGTGCCAGCAGTTACTTCGGGGGGTTCACCGGGGAGCTGTTTTTT	CASSYFGGFTGELFF
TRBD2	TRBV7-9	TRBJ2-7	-	TGTGCCAGCAGCCCGAAGGAGGCGGGAGGGGGCGAGCAGTACTTC	CASSPKEAGGGEQYF
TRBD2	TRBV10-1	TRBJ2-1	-	TGCGCCAGCAGCGCTCCCATGACTAGCGGGGCAGGAGGTTACAATGAGCAGTTCTTC	CASSAPMTSGAGGYNEQFF
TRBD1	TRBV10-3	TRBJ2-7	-	TGTGCCATCAGGAAACAGGGGGGCGACTACGAGCAGTACTTC	CAIRKQGGDYEQYF
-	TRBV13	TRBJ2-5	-	TGTGCCAGCAGCTTAGGCACACAGGGCGGGACCCAGTACTTC	CASSLGTQGGTQYF
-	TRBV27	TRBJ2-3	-	TGTGCCAGCAGTCCCTTAGAGCGCATATGGCCCCCAGATACGCAGTATTTT	CASSPLERIWPPDTQYF
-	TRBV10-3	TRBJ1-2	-	TGTGCCATCAGTCCAGCTAACTATGGCTACACCTTC	CAISPANYGYTF
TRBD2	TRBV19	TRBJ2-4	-	TGTGCCAGTAGCCCAGACGGGGGGTCGGCCAAAAACATTCAGTACTTC	CASSPDGGSAKNIQYF
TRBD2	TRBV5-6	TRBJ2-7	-	TGTGCCAGCAGCTTGGGTGGTCGGGCTCTTAGCGGGAGCTACGAGCAGTACTTC	CASSLGGRALSGSYEQYF
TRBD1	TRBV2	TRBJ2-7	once	TGTGCCAGCAGTGAAGGGACAGGGCCCTACGAGCAGTACTTC	CASSEGTGPYEQYF
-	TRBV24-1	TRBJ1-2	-	TGTGCCACCAGTGACCTACAGGGACGGGGCTACACCTTC	CATSDLQGRGYTF
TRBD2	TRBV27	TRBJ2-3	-	TGTGCCAGCAGTTTGAGGACTAGCGGGGGCCTAAGCACAGATACGCAGTATTTT	CASSLRTSGGLSTDTQYF
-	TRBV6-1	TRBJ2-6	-	TGTGCCAGCAGTGAAATGGGCGCATCGGGGGCCAACGTCCTGACTTTC	CASSEMGASGANVLTF
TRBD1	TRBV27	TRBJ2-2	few	TGTGCCAGCAGTTCCAACAGGGGAAATACCGGGGAGCTGTTTTTT	CASSSNRGNTGELFF
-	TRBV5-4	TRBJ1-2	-	TGTGCCAGCAGCTTGGTGGGGGGATCCGGCGGCTACACCTTC	CASSLVGGSGGYTF
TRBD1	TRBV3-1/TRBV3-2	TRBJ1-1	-	TGTGCCAGCAGCCATACAGGGGAGGCTGAAGCTTTCTTT	CASSHTGEAEAFF
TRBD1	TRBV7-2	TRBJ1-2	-	TGTGCCAGCAGCTTAGGACAGGGGGCGGGAGGCTACACCTTC	CASSLGQGAGGYTF
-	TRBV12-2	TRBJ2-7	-	TGTGCAAGTCGCTTAAAGGACAGAGCCTACGAGCAGTACTTC	CASRLKDRAYEQYF
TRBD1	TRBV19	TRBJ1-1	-	TGTGCCAGTAGTACCCGACAGGGGATGCGAGAGGCTTTCTTT	CASSTRQGMREAFF
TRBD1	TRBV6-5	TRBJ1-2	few	TGTGCCAGCACCCCTCGACAGGGCGACTATGGCTACACCTTC	CASTPRQGDYGYTF
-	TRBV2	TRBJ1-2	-	TGTGCCAGCAGTGAAGCGAGACTAGGGATCTATGGCTACACCTTC	CASSEARLGIYGYTF
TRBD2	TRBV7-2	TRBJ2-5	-	TGTGCCAGCAGCCCGATTTCGGGACTAGCTCTGAGGGGCGAGACCCAGTACTTC	CASSPISGLALRGETQYF
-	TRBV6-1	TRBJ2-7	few	TGTGCCAGCAGTGAAAGGAAGGGGGGGTACGAGCAGTACTTC	CASSERKGGYEQYF
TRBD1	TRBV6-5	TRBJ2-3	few	TGTGCCAGCACGAACGGACAGGGGGGCACAGATACGCAGTATTTT	CASTNGQGGTDTQYF
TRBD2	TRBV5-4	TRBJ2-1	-	TGTGCCAGCAGCCCGACTAGCGGGAGGAGCAATGAGCAGTTCTTC	CASSPTSGRSNEQFF
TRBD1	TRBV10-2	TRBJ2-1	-	TGCGCCAGCAGTGAGTCGCGTTGGACAGGGATTGACAATGAGCAGTTCTTC	CASSESRWTGIDNEQFF
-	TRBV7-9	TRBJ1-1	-	TGTGCCAGCAGCTTCGGGGGGAACACTGAAGCTTTCTTT	CASSFGGNTEAFF
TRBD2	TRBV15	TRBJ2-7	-	TGTGCCACCAGCCTTTTCCGGGAGGGCCCCTACGAGCAGTACTTC	CATSLFREGPYEQYF
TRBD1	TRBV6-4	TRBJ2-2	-	TGTGCCAGCAGAGAGGGGGCCGTAAACACCGGGGAGCTGTTTTTT	CASREGAVNTGELFF